This TCR beta chain was observed in a study of blood T cell repertoires in COVID-19. Recruitment covered about two dozen US areas and drew participants whose ages spanned roughly 18 to 100 years. Participants reported their clinical history, and cohort assignment relied on those reports. Exposed volunteers were people who met a COVID-19 case within 2 weeks before study entry. Here immunoSEQ multiplex PCR was the method, and the copy in TCRdb shows in-frame clones only, minus some. Of about 310,000 clones listed, about 85% are singletons. With V trimmed by 4 bases and J by 5 bases, 5 bases remained unmatched. CDR3 length: 15 amino acids. Germline loops: CDR1 SGHDT, CDR2 YYEEEE.

This chain connects TRBV5-6 to TRBJ2-5; 13 nucleotides line up with TRBD2. This sequence originates from a woman in her 30s who had been exposed to COVID-19. What was sequenced was PBMCs or T cells enriched from blood (not recorded which). This chain's CDR3 is CASSRTSGRWETQYF. CDR3 in DNA: TGTGCCAGCAGCCGGACTAGCGGGAGATGGGAGACCCAGTACTTC.